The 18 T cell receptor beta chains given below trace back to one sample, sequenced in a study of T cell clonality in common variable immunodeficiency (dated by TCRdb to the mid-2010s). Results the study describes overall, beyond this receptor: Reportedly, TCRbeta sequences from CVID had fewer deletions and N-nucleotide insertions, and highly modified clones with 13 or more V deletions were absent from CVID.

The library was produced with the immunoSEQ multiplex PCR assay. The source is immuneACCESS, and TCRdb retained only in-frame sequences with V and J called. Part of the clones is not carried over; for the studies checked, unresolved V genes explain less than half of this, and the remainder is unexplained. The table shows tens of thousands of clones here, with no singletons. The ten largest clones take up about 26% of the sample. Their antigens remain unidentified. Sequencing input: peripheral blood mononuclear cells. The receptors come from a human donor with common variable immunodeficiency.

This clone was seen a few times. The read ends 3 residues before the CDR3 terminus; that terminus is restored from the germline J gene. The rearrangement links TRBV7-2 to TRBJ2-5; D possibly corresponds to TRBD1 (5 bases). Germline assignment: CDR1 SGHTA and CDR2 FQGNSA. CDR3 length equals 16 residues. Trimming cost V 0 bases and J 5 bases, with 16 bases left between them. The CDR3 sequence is CASSLAPLGAGETQYF. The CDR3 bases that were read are TGTGCCAGCAGCTTAGCTCCCCTAGGGGCTGGGGAGACC.

CDR3 amino acids: CASSLDRDTEAFF. The DNA read from the CDR3 is TGTGCCAGCAGCTTAGATAGAGACACTGAA. The chain employs TRBV7-9 and TRBJ1-1; no clear D gene. Read coverage stops 3 residues before the CDR3 terminus; the germline J gene supplies the remainder. V dropped 1 base and J dropped 3 bases, with 6 bases sitting between them. Looked up from germline, CDR1 is SEHNR and CDR2 is FQNEAQ (reference sequence). The CDR3 runs 13 residues.

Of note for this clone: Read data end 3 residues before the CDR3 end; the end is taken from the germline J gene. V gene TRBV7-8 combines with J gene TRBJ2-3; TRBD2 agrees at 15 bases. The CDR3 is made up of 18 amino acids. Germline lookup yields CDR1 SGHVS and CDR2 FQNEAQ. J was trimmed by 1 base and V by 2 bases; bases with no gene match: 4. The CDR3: CASSLSWTSGRGTDTQYF. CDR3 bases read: TGTGCCAGCAGCTTATCGTGGACTAGCGGGAGGGGCACAGATACG. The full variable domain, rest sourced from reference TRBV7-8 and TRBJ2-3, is GAGVSQSPRYKVAKRGQDVALRCDPISGHVSLFWYQQALGQGPEFLTYFQNEAQLDKSGLPSDRFFAERPEGSVSTLKIQRTQQEDSAVYLCASSLSWTSGRGTDTQYFGPGTRLTVL.

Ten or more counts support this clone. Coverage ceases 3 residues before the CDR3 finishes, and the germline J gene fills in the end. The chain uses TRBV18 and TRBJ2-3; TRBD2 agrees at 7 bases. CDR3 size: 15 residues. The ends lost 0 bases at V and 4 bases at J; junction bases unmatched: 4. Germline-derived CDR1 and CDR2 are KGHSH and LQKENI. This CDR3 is CASSPPAGRADTQYF. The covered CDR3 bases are TGTGCCAGCTCACCACCGGCAGGGAGGGCAGATACG.

CDR3 DNA (partial): TGTGCCAGTAGTATCCGCCCGACAGGGGTCGGACAGCCC. Translating gives CASSIRPTGVGQP. The whole CDR3 is CASSIRPTGVGQPQHF. The chain carries TRBV19 and TRBJ1-5; 8 bases align to TRBD1. The read is 3 residues too short to cover the CDR3 end, so that end is filled in from the germline J gene. Germline trimming cut 3 bases from V and 7 bases from J; bases unmatched to any gene: 11. Germline CDR1 and CDR2: LNHDA and SQIVND (reference sequence). This CDR3 comprises 16 residues. The whole variable domain, filled in from reference TRBV19 and TRBJ1-5, reads DGGITQSPKYLFRKEGQNVTLSCEQNLNHDAMYWYRQDPGQGLRLIYYSQIVNDFQKGDIAEGYSVSREKKESFPLTVTSAQKNPTAFYLCASSIRPTGVGQPQHFGDGTRLSIL.

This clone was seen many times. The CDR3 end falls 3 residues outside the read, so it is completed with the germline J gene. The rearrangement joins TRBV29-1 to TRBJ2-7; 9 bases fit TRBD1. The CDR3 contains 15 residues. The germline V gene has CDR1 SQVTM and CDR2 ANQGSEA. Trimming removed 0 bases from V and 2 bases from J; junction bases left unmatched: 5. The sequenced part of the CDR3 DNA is TGCAGCGTTGAAGACGCCGGGACAGGGACCTACGAG. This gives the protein CSVEDAGTGTYE. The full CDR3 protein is CSVEDAGTGTYEQYF.

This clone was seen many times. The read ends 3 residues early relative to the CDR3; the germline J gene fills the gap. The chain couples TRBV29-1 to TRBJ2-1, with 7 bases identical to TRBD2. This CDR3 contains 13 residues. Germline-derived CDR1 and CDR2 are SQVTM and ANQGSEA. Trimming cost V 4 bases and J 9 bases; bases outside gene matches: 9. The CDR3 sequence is CSVGASGAGEQFF. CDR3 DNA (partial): TGCAGCGTTGGGGCTAGCGGAGCAGGTGAG.

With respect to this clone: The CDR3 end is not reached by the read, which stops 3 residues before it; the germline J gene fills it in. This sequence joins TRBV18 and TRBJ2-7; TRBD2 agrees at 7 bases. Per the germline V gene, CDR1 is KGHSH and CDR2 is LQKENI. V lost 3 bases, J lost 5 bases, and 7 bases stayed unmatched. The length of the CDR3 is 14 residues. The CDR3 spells CASSPSAGAHEQYF. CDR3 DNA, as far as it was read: TGTGCCAGCTCACCGTCCGCGGGAGCGCACGAG.

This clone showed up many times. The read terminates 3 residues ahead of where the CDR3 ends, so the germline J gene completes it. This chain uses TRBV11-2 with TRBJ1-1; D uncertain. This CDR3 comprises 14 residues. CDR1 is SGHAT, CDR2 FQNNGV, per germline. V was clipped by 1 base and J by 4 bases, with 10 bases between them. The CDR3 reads CASSLVRQSTEAFF. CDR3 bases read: TGTGCCAGCAGCTTAGTAAGGCAGAGCACTGAA.

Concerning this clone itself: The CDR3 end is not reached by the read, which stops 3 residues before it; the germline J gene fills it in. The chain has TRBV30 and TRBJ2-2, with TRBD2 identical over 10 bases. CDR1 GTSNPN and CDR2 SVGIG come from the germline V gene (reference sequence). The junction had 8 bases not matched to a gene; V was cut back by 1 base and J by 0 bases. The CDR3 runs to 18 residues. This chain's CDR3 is CAWSGQRTSGPNTGELFF. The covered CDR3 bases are TGTGCCTGGAGTGGACAACGGACTAGCGGACCGAACACCGGGGAG.

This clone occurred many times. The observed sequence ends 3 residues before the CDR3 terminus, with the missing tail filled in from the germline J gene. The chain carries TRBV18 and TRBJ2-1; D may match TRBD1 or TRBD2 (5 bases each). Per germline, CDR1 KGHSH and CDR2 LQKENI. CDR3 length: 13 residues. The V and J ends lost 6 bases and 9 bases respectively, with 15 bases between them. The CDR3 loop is CASSDSLGSEQFF. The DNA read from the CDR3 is TGTGCCAGCTCCGACAGTCTGGGGAGTGAG.

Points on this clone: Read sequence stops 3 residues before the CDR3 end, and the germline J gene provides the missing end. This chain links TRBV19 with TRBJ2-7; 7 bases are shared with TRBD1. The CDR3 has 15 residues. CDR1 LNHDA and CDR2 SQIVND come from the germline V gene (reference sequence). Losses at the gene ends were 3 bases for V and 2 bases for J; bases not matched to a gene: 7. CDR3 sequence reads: CASSIGDRAPYEQYF. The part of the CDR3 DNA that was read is TGTGCCAGTAGTATCGGCGACAGGGCCCCCTACGAG.

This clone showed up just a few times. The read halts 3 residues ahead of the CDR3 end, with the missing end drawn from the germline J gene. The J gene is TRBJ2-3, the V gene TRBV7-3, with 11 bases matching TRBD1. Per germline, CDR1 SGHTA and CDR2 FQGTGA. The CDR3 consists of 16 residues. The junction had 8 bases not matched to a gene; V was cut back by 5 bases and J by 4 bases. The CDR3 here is CASSRTGGETADTQYF. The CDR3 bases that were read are TGTGCCAGCAGCCGGACAGGGGGCGAGACGGCAGATACG.

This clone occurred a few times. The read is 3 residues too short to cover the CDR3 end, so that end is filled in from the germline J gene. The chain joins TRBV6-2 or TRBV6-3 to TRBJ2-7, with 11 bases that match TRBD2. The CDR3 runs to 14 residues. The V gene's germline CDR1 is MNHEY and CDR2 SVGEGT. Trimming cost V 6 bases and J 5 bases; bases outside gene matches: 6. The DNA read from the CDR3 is TGTGCCAGCAGCCCATCTAGCGGGAGGAACGAG. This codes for CASSPSSGRNE. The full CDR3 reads CASSPSSGRNEQYF.

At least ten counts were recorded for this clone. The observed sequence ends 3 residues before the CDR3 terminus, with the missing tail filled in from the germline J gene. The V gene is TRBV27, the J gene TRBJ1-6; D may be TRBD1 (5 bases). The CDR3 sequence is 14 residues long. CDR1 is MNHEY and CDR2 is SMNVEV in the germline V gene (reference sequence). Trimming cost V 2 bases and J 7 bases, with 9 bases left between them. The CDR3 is CASSLGTGNSPLHF. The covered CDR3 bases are TGTGCCAGCAGTTTAGGGACTGGGAATTCACCC.

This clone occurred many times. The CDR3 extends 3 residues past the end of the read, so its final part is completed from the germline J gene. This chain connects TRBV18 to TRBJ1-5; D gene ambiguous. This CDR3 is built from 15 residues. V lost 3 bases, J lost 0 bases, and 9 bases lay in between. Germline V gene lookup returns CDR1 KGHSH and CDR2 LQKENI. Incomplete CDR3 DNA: TGTGCCAGCTCACCGGCCCAGGTTAGCAATCAGCCC. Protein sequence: CASSPAQVSNQP. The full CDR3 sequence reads CASSPAQVSNQPQHF.

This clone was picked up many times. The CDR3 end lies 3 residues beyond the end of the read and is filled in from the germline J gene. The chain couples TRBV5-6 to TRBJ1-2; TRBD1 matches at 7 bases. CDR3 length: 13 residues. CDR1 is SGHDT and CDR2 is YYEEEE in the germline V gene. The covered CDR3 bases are TGTGCCAGCAGCTTAGGGACAGCCGACGGC. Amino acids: CASSLGTADG. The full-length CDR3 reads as CASSLGTADGYTF.

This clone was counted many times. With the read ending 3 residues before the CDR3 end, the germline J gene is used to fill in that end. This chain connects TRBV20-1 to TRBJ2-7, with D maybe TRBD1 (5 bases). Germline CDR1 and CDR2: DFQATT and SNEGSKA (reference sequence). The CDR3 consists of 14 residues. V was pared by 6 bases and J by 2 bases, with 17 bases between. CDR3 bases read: TGCAGTGCCCACCCCAGTGGGGCAGCCTACGAG. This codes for CSAHPSGAAYE. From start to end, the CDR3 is CSAHPSGAAYEQYF.